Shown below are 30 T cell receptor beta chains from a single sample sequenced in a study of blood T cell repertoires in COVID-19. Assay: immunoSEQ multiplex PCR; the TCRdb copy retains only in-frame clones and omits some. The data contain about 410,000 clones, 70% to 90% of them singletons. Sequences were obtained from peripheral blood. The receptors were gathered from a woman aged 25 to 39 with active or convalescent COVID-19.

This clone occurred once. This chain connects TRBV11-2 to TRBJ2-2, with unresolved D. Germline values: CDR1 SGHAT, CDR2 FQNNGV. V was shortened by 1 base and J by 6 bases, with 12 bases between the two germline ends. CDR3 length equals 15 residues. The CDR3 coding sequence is TGTGCCAGCAGCTTAGCTTTTCTAGATTCCGGGGAGCTGTTTTTT. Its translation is CASSLAFLDSGELFF.

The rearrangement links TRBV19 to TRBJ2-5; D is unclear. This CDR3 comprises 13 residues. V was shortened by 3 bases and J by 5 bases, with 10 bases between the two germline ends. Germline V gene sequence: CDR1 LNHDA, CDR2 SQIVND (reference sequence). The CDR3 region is CASSIMSMETQYF. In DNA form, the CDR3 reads TGTGCCAGTAGTATCATGAGTATGGAGACCCAGTACTTC.

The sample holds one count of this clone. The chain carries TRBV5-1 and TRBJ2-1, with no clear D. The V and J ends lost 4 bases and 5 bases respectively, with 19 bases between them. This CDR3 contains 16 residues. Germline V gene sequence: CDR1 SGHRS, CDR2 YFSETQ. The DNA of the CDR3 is TGCGCCAGCAGCCGGTCCGTCCTGAGCAGCGACAATGAGCAGTTCTTC. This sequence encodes CASSRSVLSSDNEQFF.

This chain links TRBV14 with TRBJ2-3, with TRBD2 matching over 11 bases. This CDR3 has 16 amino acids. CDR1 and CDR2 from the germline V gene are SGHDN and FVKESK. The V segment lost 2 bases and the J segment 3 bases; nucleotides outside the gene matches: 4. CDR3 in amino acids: CASSQIAGGPTDTQYF. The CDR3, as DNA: TGTGCCAGCAGCCAAATAGCGGGGGGGCCTACAGATACGCAGTATTTT.

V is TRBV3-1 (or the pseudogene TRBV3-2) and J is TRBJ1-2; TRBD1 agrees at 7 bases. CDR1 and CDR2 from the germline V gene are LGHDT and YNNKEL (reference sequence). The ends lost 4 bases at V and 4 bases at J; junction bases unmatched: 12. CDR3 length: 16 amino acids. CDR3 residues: CASSPYGQALPYGYTF. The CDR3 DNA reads TGTGCCAGCAGCCCCTACGGACAGGCCCTCCCCTATGGCTACACCTTC.

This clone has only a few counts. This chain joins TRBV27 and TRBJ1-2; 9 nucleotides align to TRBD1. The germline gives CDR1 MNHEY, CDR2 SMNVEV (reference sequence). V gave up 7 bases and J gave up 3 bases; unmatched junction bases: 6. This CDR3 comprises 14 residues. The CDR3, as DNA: TGTGCCAGCAACAGCCGGACAGGGGACTATGGCTACACCTTC. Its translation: CASNSRTGDYGYTF.

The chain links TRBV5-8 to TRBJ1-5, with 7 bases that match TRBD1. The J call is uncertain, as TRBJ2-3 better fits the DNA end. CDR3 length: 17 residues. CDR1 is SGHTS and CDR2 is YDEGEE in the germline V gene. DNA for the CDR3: TGTGCCAGCAGCGGGACAGTTCAAGCCGCGGGCAATCAGCCCCAGTATTTT. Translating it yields CASSGTVQAAGNQPQYF.

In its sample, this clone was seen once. The DNA of the CDR3 is TGTGCCAGCAGCGTTGGGGCGGGGAGGGAGACCCAGTACTTC. The encoded protein is CASSVGAGRETQYF. J is TRBJ2-5 and V is TRBV3-1 (or the pseudogene TRBV3-2), with a possible D match to TRBD2 (6 bases). Between the trimmed V and J ends, which lost 5 bases and 5 bases, there was a span of 15 bases. The CDR3 extends over 14 amino acids. Germline V lookup: CDR1 LGHDT, CDR2 YNNKEL (reference sequence).

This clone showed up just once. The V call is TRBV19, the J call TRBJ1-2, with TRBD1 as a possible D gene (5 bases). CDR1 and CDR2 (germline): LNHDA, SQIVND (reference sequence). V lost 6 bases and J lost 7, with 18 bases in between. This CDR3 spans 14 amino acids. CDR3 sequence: CASSPALGLGGYTF. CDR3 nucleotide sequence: TGTGCCAGTAGCCCCGCGTTGGGGCTGGGTGGCTACACCTTC. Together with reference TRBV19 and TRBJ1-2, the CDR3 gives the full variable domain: DGGITQSPKYLFRKEGQNVTLSCEQNLNHDAMYWYRQDPGQGLRLIYYSQIVNDFQKGDIAEGYSVSREKKESFPLTVTSAQKNPTAFYLCASSPALGLGGYTFGSGTRLTVV.

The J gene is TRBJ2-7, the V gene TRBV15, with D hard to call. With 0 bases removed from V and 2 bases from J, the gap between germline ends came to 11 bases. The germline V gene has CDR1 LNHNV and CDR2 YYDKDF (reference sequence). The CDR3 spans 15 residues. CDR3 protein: CATSRDINVAYEQYF. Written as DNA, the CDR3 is TGTGCCACCAGCAGAGATATAAACGTAGCCTACGAGCAGTACTTC.

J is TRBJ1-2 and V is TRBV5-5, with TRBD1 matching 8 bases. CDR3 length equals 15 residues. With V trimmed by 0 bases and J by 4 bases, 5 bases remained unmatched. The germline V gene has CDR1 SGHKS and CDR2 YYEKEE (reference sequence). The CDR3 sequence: CASSLVDREIYGYTF. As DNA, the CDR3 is TGTGCCAGCAGCTTGGTGGACAGGGAAATCTATGGCTACACCTTC.

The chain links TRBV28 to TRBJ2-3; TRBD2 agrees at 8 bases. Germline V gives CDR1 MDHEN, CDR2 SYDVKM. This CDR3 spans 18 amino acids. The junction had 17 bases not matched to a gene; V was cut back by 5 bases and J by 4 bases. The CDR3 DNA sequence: TGTGCCAGCAGTCCCTGGGGGGTGGCCGGGAGGGCCGCAGATACGCAGTATTTT. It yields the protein CASSPWGVAGRAADTQYF.

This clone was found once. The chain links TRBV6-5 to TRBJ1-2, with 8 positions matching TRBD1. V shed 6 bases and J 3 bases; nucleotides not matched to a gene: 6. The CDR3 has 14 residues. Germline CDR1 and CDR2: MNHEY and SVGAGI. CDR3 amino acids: CASRQLDRDYGYTF. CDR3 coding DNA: TGTGCCAGCAGACAACTGGACAGGGACTATGGCTACACCTTC.

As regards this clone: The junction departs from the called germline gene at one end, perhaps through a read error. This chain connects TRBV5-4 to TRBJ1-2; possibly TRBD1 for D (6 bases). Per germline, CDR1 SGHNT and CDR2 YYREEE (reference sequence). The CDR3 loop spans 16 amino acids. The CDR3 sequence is CASSLAPGESPLGRFF. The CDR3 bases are TGTGCCAGCAGCTTGGCTCCAGGGGAAAGCCCCCTCGGCAGATTTTTC.

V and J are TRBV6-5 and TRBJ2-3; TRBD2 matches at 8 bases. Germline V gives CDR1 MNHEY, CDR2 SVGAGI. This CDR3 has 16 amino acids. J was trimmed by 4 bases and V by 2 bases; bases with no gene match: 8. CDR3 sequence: CASSYDRGGMADTQYF. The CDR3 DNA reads TGTGCCAGCAGTTACGATCGGGGGGGGATGGCAGATACGCAGTATTTT.

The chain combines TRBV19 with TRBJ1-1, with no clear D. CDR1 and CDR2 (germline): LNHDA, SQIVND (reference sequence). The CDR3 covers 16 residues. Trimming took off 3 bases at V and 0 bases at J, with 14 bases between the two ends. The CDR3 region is CASSIGRLGMNTEAFF. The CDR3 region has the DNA TGTGCCAGTAGTATCGGCAGGCTCGGCATGAACACTGAAGCTTTCTTT. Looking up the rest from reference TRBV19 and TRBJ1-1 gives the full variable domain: DGGITQSPKYLFRKEGQNVTLSCEQNLNHDAMYWYRQDPGQGLRLIYYSQIVNDFQKGDIAEGYSVSREKKESFPLTVTSAQKNPTAFYLCASSIGRLGMNTEAFFGQGTRLTVV.

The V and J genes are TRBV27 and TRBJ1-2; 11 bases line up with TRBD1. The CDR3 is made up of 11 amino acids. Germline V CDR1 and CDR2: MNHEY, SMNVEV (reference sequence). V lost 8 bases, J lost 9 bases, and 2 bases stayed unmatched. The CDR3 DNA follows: TGTGCCAGCTGGACAGGGGGCAGCTACACCTTC. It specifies CASWTGGSYTF.

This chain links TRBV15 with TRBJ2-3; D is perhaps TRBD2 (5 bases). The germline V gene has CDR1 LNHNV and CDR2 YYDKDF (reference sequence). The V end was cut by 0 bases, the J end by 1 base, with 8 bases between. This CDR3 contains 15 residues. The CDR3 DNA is TGTGCCACCAGCAGAGATCCCGGGGGCACAGATACGCAGTATTTT. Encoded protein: CATSRDPGGTDTQYF. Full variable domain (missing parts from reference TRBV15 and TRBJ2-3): DAMVIQNPRYQVTQFGKPVTLSCSQTLNHNVMYWYQQKSSQAPKLLFHYYDKDFNNEADTPDNFQSRRPNTSFCFLDIRSPGLGDTAMYLCATSRDPGGTDTQYFGPGTRLTVL.

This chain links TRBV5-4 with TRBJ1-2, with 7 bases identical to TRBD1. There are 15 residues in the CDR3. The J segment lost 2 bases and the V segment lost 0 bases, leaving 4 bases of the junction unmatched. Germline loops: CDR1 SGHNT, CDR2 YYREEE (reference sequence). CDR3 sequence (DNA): TGTGCCAGCAGCTTGGACAGGGGTCTGAACTATGGCTACACCTTC. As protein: CASSLDRGLNYGYTF.

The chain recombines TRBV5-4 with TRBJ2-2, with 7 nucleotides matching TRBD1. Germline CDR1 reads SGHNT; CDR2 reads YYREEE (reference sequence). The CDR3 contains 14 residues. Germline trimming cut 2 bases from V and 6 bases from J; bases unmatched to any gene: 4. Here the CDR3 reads CASSLPQGAGELFF. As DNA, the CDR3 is TGTGCCAGCAGCTTACCCCAGGGGGCCGGGGAGCTGTTTTTT.

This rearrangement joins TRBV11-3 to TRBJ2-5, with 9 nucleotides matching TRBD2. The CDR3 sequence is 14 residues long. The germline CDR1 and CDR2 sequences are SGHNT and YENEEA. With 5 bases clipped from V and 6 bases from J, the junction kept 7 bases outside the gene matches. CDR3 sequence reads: CASSGGGGVKTQYF. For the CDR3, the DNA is TGTGCCAGCAGCGGCGGGGGGGGCGTGAAGACCCAGTACTTC.

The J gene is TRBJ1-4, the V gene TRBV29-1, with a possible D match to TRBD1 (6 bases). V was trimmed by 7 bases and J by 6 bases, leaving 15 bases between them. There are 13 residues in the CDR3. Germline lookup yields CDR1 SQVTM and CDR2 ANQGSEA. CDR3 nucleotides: TGCAGCGCCGTCAGGGGTAAGGATGAAAAACTGTTTTTT. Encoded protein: CSAVRGKDEKLFF.

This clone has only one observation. The CDR3 here is CASSEASLAGGSYNEQFF. CDR3 coding DNA: TGTGCCAGCAGTGAAGCCTCTCTAGCGGGGGGCTCCTACAATGAGCAGTTCTTC. J is TRBJ2-1 and V is TRBV2; TRBD2 aligns across 11 bases. Per germline, CDR1 SNHLY and CDR2 FYNNEI. Germline trimming cut 0 bases from V and 0 bases from J; bases unmatched to any gene: 4. CDR3 length equals 18 residues.

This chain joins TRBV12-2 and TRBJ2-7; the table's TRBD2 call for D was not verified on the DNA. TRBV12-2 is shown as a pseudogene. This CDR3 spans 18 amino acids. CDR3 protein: CASRLANQLAGVPYEQYF. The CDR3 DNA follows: TGTGCAAGTCGCTTAGCGAACCAACTAGCGGGCGTACCCTACGAGCAGTACTTC.

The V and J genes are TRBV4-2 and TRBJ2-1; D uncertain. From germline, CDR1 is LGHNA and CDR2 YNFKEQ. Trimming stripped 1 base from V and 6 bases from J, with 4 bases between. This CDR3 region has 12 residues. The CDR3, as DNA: TGTGCCAGCAGCCAAGGCGGCAATGAGCAGTTCTTC. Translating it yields CASSQGGNEQFF.

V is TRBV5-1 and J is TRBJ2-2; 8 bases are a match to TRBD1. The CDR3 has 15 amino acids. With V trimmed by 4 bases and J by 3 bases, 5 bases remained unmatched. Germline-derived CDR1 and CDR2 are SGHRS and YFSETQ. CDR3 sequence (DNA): TGCGCCAGCAGCGAGGACAGGGTGTACACCGGGGAGCTGTTTTTT. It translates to CASSEDRVYTGELFF.

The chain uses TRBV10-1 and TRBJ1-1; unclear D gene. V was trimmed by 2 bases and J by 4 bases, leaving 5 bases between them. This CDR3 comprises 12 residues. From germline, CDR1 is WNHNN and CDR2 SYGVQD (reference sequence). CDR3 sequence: CASSEPSTEAFF. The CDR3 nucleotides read TGCGCCAGCAGTGAGCCCTCCACTGAAGCTTTCTTT.

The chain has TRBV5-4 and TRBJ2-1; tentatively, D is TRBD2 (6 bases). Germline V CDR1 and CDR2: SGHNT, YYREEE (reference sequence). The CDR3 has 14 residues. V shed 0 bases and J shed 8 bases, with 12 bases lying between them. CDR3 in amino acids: CASSLATRSDEQFF. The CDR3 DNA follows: TGTGCCAGCAGCTTGGCGACTAGATCCGATGAGCAGTTCTTC. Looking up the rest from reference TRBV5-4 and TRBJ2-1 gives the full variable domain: ETGVTQSPTHLIKTRGQQVTLRCSSQSGHNTVSWYQQALGQGPQFIFQYYREEENGRGNFPPRFSGLQFPNYSSELNVNALELDDSALYLCASSLATRSDEQFFGPGTRLTVL.

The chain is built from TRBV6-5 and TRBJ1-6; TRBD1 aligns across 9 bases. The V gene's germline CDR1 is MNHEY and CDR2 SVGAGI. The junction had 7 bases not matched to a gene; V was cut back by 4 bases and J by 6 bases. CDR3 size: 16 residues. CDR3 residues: CASSSGGTGLNSPLHF. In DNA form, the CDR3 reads TGTGCCAGCAGTTCAGGGGGGACAGGGCTTAATTCACCCCTCCACTTT.

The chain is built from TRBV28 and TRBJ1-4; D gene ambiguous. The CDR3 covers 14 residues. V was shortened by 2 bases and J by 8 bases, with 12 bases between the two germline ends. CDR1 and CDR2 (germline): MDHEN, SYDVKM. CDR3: CASSLPHAVEKLFF. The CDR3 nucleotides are TGTGCCAGCAGTTTACCCCATGCGGTCGAAAAACTGTTTTTT.